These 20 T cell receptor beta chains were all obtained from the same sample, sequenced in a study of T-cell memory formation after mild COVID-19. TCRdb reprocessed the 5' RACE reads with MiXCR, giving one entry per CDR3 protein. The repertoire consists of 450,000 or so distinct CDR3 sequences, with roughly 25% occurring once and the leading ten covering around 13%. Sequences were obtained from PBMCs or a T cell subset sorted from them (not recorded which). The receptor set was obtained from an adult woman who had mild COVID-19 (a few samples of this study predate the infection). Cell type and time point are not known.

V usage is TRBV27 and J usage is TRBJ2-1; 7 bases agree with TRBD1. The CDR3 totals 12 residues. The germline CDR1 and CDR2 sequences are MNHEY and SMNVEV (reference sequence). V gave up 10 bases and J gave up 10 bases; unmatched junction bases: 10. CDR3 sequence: CATKTGPGEQFF. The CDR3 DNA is TGTGCCACCAAGACAGGGCCGGGGGAGCAGTTCTTC.

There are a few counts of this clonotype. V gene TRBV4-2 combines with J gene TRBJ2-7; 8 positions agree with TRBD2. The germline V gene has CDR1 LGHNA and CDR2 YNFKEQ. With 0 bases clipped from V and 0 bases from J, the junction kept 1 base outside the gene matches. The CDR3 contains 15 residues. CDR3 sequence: CASSQDSGNSYEQYF. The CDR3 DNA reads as TGTGCCAGCAGCCAAGATAGCGGGAACTCCTACGAGCAGTACTTC.

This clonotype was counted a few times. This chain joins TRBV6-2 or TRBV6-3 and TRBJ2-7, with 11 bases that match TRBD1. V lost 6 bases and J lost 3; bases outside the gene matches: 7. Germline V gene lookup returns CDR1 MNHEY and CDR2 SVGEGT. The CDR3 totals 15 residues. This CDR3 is CASSLRGTGGYEQYF. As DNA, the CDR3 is TGTGCCAGCAGCTTACGAGGGACAGGGGGCTACGAGCAGTACTTC.

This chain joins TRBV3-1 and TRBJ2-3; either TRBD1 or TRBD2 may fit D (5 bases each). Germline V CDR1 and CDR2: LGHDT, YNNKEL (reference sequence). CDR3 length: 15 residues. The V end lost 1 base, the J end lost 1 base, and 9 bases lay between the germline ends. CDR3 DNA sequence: TGTGCCAGCAGCCAAGCGGGGCCGCGCACAGATACGCAGTATTTT. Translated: CASSQAGPRTDTQYF.

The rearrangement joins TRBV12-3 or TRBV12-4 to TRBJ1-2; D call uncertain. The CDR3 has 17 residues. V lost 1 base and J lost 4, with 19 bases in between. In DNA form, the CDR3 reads TGTGCCAGCAGTTTAGGATTTGCGACGTTGCACCCCTATGGCTACACCTTC. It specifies CASSLGFATLHPYGYTF.

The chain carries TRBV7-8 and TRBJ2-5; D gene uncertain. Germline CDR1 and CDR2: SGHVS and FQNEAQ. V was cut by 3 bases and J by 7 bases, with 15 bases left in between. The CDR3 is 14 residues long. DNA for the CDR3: TGTGCCAGCAGCTTCCCTAGGGCATACGGGACCCAGTACTTC. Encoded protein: CASSFPRAYGTQYF.

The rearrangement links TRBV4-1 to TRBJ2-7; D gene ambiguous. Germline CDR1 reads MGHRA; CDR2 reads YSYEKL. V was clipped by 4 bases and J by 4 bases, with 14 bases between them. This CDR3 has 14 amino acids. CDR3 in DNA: TGCGCCAGCAGCCCTGGACGGAACCCATACGAGCAGTACTTC. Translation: CASSPGRNPYEQYF.

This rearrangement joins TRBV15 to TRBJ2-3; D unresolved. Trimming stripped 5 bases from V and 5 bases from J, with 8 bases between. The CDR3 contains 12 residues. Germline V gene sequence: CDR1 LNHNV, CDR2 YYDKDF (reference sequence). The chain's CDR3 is CATSPLGDTQYF. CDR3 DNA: TGTGCCACCAGCCCCCTCGGAGATACGCAGTATTTT.

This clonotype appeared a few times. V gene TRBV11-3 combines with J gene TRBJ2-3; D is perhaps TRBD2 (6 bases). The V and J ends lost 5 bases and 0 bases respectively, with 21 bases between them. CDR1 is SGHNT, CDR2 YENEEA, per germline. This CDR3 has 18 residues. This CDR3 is CASSPRGNLAYSTDTQYF. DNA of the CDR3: TGTGCCAGCAGCCCCCGAGGAAATCTAGCGTACAGCACAGATACGCAGTATTTT.

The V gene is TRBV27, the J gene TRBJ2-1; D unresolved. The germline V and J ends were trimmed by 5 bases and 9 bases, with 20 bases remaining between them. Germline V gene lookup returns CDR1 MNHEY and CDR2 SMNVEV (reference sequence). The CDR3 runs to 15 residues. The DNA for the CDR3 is TGTGCCAGCAGTGTCCGGGTAGGTCCCCCTGGTGAGCAGTTCTTC. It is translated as CASSVRVGPPGEQFF.

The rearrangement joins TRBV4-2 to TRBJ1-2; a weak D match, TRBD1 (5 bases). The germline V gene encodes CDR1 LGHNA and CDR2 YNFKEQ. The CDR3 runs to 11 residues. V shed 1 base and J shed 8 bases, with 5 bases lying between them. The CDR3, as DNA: TGTGCCAGCAGCCAAGGGACAGGCTACACCTTC. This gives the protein CASSQGTGYTF.

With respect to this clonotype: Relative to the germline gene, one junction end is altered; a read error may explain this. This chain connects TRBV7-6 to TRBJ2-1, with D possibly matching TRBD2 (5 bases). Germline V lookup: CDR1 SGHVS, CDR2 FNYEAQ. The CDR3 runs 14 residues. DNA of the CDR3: TGTGCCAGCAGCGCGCCTAGCTCCCACAATGAGCAGTTCTTC. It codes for CASSAPSSHNEQFF. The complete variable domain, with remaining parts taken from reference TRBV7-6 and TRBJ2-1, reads GAGVSQSPRYKVTKRGQDVALRCDPISGHVSLYWYRQALGQGPEFLTYFNYEAQQDKSGLPNDRFSAERPEGSISTLTIQRTEQRDSAMYRCASSAPSSHNEQFFGPGTRLTVL.

For the CDR3, the DNA is TGTGCCAGCACCACTGGGACTAGCGGGGGAGCACGGGCCGGGGAGCTGTTTTTT. It yields the protein CASTTGTSGGARAGELFF. V gene TRBV5-4 combines with J gene TRBJ2-2; 14 bases align to TRBD2. The CDR3 is made up of 18 amino acids. Germline V gene data show CDR1 as SGHNT and CDR2 as YYREEE (reference sequence). V shed 6 bases, J shed 6 bases, and the junction held 13 bases outside the gene matches.

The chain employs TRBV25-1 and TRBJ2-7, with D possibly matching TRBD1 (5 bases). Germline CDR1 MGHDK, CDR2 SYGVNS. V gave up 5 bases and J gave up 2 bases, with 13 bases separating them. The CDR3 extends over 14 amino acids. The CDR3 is CASSSTGLTYEQYF. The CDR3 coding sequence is TGTGCCAGCAGTAGCACAGGCTTGACCTACGAGCAGTACTTC.

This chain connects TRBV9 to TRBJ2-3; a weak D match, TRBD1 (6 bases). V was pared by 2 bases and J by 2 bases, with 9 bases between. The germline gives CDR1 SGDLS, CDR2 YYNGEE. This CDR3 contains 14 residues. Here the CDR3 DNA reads TGTGCCAGCAGCGTCAGGGGTCCCACAGATACGCAGTATTTT. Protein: CASSVRGPTDTQYF.

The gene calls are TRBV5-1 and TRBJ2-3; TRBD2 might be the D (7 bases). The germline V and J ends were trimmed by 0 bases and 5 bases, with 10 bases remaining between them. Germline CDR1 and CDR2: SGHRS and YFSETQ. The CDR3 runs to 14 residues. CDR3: CASSLDREGDTQYF. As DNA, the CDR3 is TGCGCCAGCAGCTTGGACAGGGAGGGAGATACGCAGTATTTT.

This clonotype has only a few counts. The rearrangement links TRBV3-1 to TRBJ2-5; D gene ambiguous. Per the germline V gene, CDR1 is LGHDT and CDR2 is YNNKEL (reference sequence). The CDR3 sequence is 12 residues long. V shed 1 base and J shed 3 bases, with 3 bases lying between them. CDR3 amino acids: CASSQVKETQYF. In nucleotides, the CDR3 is TGTGCCAGCAGCCAAGTGAAAGAGACCCAGTACTTC.

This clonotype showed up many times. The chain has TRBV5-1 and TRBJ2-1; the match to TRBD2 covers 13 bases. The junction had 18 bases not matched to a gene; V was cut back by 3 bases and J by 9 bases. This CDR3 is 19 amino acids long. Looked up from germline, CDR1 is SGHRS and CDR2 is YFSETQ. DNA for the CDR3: TGCGCCAGCAGCTCCGGGACTAGCGGGAACCCCCGACTTGGTAGTGAGCAGTTCTTC. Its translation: CASSSGTSGNPRLGSEQFF.

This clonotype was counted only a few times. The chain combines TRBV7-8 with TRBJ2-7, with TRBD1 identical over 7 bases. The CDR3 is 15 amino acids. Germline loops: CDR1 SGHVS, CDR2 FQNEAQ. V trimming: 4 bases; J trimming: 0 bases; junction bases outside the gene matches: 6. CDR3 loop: CASSSDRDYSYEQYF. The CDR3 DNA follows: TGTGCCAGCAGCTCTGACAGGGATTACTCCTACGAGCAGTACTTC.

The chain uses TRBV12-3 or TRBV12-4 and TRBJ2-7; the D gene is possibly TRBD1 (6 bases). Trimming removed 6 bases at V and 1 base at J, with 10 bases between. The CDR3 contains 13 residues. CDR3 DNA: TGTGCCAGCAGCCGGGACACGTCCTACGAGCAGTACTTC. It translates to CASSRDTSYEQYF.